Sequencing of this TCR beta chain was carried out in a study of control samples from healthy donors and cancer patients. Assay: immunoSEQ multiplex PCR; the TCRdb copy retains only in-frame clones and omits some. The sample has 95,000 to 150,000 clones, roughly 91% seen once; the top ten hold over 7.5%. Trimming cost V 5 bases and J 3 bases; bases outside gene matches: 6. This CDR3 is 16 amino acids long. The germline gives CDR1 SGHNT, CDR2 YENEEA. Material for sequencing was blood. The rearrangement links TRBV11-3 to TRBJ2-3; 12 bases map to TRBD2. This TCR derives from a man aged 35 to 55 in good health. The CDR3 DNA follows: TGTGCCAGCAGCCCTGGACTAGCGGGGATAACAGATACGCAGTATTTT. This gives the protein CASSPGLAGITDTQYF.